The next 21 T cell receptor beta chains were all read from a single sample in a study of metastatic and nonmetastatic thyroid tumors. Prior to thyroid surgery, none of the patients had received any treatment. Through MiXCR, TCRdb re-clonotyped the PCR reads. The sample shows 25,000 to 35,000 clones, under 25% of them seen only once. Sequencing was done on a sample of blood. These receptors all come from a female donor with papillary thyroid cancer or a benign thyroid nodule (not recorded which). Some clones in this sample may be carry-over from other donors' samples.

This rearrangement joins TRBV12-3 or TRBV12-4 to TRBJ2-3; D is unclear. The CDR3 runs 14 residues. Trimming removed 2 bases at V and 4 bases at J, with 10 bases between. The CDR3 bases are TGTGCCAGCAGTTTACTAGGGTTCGCAGATACGCAGTATTTT. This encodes CASSLLGFADTQYF.

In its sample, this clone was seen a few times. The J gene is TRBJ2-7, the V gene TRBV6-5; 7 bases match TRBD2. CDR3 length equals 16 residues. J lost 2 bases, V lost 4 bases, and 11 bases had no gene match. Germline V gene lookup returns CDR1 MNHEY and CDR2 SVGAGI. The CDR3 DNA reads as TGTGCCAGCAGTTTCATCGGCGGGGGTGGGGCCTACGAGCAGTACTTC. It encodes CASSFIGGGGAYEQYF.

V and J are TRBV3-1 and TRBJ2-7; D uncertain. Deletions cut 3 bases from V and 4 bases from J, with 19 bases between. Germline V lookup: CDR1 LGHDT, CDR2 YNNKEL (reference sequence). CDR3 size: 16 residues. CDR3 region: CASSQLMVRNWYEQYF. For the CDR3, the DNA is TGTGCCAGCAGCCAGTTGATGGTAAGGAACTGGTACGAGCAGTACTTC.

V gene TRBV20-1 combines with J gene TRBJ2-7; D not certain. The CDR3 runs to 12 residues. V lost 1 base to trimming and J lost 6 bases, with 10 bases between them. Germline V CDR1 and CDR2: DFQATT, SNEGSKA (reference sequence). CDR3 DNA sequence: TGCAGTGCTAGAGGCGAAGGATTCGAGCAGTACTTC. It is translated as CSARGEGFEQYF.

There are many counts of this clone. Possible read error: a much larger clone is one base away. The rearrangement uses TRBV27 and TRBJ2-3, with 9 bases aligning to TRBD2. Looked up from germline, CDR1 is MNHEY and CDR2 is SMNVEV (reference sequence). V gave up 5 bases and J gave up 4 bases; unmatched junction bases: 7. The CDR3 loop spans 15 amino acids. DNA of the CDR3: TGTGCCAGCAGTACAATTAGCGGGAGACCAGATACGCAGTATTTT. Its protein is CASSTISGRPDTQYF.

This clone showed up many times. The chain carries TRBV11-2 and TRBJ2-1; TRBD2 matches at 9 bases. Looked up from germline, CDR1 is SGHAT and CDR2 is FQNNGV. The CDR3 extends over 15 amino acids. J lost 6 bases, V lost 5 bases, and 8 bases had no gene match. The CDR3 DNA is TGTGCCAGCAGCCCTCCGGCTAGCGGGACCAATGAGCAGTTCTTC. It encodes CASSPPASGTNEQFF.

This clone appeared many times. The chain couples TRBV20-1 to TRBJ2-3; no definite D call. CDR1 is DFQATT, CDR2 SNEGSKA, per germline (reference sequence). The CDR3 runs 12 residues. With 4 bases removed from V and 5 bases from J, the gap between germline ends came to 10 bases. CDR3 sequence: CSAKRVGDTQYF. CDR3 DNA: TGCAGTGCTAAACGAGTCGGAGATACGCAGTATTTT.

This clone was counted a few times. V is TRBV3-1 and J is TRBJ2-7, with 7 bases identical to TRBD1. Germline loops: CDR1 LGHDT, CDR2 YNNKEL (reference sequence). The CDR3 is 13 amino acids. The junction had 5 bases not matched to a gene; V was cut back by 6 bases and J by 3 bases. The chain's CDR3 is CASRNPGGYEQYF. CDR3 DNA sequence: TGTGCCAGCAGGAACCCAGGGGGCTACGAGCAGTACTTC.

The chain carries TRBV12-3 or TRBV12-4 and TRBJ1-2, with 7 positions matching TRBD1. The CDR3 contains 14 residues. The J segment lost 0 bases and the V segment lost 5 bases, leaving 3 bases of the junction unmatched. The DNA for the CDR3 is TGTGCCAGCAGTAAGACAGGGACTAACTATGGCTACACCTTC. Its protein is CASSKTGTNYGYTF.

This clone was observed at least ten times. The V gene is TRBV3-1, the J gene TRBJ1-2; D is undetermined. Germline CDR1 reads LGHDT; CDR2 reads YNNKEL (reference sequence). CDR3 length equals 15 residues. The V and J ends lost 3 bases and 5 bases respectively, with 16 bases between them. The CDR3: CASSHPPSGNYGYTF. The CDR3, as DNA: TGTGCCAGCAGCCACCCCCCGTCGGGTAATTATGGCTACACCTTC.

The CDR3 DNA reads as TGTGCCAGTAGTTCTAGCGGGGCGTCCTACGAGCAGTACTTC. It specifies CASSSSGASYEQYF. The chain couples TRBV19 to TRBJ2-7, with 9 bases lining up with TRBD2. Germline loops: CDR1 LNHDA, CDR2 SQIVND (reference sequence). This CDR3 has 14 residues. Unmatched junction bases numbered 3, after V lost 5 bases and J lost 1 base.

In DNA, the CDR3 is TGTGCCAGCAGTACACTAGCGGGAGACGTAGATACGCAGTATTTT. It codes for CASSTLAGDVDTQYF. This chain uses TRBV2 with TRBJ2-3; TRBD2 matches at 11 bases. Germline V gene data show CDR1 as SNHLY and CDR2 as FYNNEI. J gave up 5 bases and V 5 bases, and 6 bases lay outside the gene matches. The CDR3 extends over 15 amino acids.

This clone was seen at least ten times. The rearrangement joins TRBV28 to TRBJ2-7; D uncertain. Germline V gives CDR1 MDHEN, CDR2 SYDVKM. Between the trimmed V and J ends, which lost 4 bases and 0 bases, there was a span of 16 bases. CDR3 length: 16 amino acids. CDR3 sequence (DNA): TGTGCCAGCAGTTCTGAAAGACAACCACGCTCCTACGAGCAGTACTTC. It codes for CASSSERQPRSYEQYF.

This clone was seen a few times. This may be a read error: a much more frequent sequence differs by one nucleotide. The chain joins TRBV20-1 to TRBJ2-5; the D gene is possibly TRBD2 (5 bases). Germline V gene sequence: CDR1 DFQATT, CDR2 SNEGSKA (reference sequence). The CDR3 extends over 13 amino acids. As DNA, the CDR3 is TGCAGTGCTAGGTTCCCCGGGGAAGAGACCCGGTACTTC. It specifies CSARFPGEETRYF.

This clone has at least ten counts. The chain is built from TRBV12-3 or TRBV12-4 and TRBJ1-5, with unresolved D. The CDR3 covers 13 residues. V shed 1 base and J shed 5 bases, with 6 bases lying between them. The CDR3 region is CASSLEVDQPQHF. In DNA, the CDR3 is TGTGCCAGCAGTTTAGAGGTGGATCAGCCCCAGCATTTT.

The CDR3 bases are TGCGCCAGCAATAAGGGCCAAGAGACCCAGTACTTC. This codes for CASNKGQETQYF. The V and J genes are TRBV10-2 and TRBJ2-5; the D is unclear. V was trimmed by 7 bases and J by 1 base, leaving 7 bases between them. The CDR3 totals 12 residues. Germline lookup yields CDR1 WSHSY and CDR2 SAAADI.

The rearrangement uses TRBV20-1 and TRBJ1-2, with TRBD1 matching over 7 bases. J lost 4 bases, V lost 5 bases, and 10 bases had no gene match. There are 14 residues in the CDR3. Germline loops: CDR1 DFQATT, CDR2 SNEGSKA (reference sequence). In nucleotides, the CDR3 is TGCAGTGCTTCTAGACAGGGAACGGGCTATGGCTACACCTTC. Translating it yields CSASRQGTGYGYTF.

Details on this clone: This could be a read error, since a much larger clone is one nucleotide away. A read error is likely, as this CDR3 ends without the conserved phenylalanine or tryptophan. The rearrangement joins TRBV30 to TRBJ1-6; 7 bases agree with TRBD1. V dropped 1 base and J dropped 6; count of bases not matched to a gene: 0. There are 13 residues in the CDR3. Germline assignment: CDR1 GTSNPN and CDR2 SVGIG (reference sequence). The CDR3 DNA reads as TGTGCCTGGAGTGGACAGGGTAATTCACCCCTCCACTCT. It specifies CAWSGQGNSPLHS.

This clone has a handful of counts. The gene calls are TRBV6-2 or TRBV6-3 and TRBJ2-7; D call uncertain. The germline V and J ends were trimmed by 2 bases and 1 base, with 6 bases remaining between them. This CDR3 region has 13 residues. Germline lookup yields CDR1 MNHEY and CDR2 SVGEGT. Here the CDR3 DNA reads TGTGCCAGCAGTTACCTACATTCCTACGAGCAGTACTTC. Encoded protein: CASSYLHSYEQYF.

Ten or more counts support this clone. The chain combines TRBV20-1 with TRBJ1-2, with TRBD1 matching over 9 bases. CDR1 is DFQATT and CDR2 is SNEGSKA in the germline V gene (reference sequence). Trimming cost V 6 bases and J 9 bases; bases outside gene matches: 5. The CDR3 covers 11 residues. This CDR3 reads CSARTGVSYTF. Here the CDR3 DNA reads TGCAGTGCCAGGACAGGGGTTAGCTACACCTTC.

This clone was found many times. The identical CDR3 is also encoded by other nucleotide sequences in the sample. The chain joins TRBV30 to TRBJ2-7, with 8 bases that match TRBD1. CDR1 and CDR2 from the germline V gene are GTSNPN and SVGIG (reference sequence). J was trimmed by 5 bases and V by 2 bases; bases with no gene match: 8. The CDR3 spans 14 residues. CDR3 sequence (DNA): TGTGCCTGGAGTACGGGGACAGGCGGGAACGAGCAGTACTTC. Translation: CAWSTGTGGNEQYF.